The next 4 T cell receptor beta chains were all read from a single sample in a study of glioma-infiltrating T cells (dated by TCRdb to about 2016). Sequenced using an Illumina MiSeq. TCR alpha and beta CDR3 regions were amplified with the iRepertoire nested amplicon-rescue multiplex PCR (arm-PCR) platform from RNA. Clones were called with MiXCR by TCRdb after fastp trimmed the public reads at Q25, and only in-frame beta chains were retained. For every CDR3 protein sequence, its rows merge into one entry that carries the most common genes and DNA. The sample table shows about 190,000 distinct CDR3 sequences, and around 30% are seen once. In total, the top ten clones hold over 20% of the sample. The sequenced sample consisted of glioma tissue, nonneoplastic brain tissue, or PBMCs (not recorded which). The receptors here all came from a human donor with low-grade glioma or glioblastoma, undergoing nonglioma brain surgery, or in good health (not recorded which).

About this clonotype: A much larger clone differs from this one at a single base, so this may be a read error. The genes are TRBV5-4 and TRBJ1-2; the D is unclear. The CDR3 contains 14 residues. CDR1 SGHNT and CDR2 YYREEE come from the germline V gene (reference sequence). CDR3 nucleotide sequence: TGTGCCAGCAGCTTTCGGGGTATTAACTATGGCGACACCTTC. This sequence encodes CASSFRGINYGDTF.

About this clonotype: The germline gene is not matched at one end of the junction; a read error may be the cause. The V call is TRBV7-2, the J call TRBJ2-3; TRBD2 agrees at 12 bases. The end of the DNA fits TRBJ2-1 better, so the J call may be wrong. The germline V gene encodes CDR1 SGHTA and CDR2 FQGNSA. The CDR3 sequence is 15 residues long. The CDR3 bases are TGTGCCAGCAGCGGGACTAGCGGGCCCCACAATGGGCAGTTCTTC. Translation gives CASSGTSGPHNGQFF.

V usage is TRBV6-2 or TRBV6-3 and J usage is TRBJ1-2; the match to TRBD1 covers 10 bases. Germline V gene data show CDR1 as MNHEY and CDR2 as SVGEGT. After removal of 2 bases from V and 4 bases from J, the junction contained 4 bases not matched to a gene. CDR3 length: 15 amino acids. The CDR3 bases are TGTGCCAGCAGTTACCTAAGGACAGGGGGCTATGGCTACACCTTC. It specifies CASSYLRTGGYGYTF.

On this clonotype itself: One end of the junction varies from germline; a read error may be responsible. The V gene is TRBV3-1, the J gene TRBJ2-2; perhaps TRBD2 as D (5 bases). This CDR3 has 15 residues. The germline V gene has CDR1 LGHDT and CDR2 YNNKEL (reference sequence). This CDR3 is CASTPWDPNTGDLFF. CDR3 sequence (DNA): TGTGCCAGCACCCCCTGGGATCCCAACACCGGGGATCTGTTTTTT.